Below, one T cell receptor beta chain is given with its context. The sample belongs to a study of cytomegalovirus exposure and HLA in healthy donors. V trimming: 3 bases; J trimming: 0 bases; junction bases outside the gene matches: 3. This CDR3 region has 15 residues. CDR1 MNHEY and CDR2 SMNVEV come from the germline V gene (reference sequence). The PCR had 60 Vbeta and 13 Jbeta primers. Method: immunoSEQ multiplex PCR; TCRdb's copy keeps in-frame clones and lacks some. The profile shows fewer than 250,000 clones, 70% to 90% of them singletons. The TCR was taken from a man between 25 and 39 years old in good health and CMV-seronegative. The sample was PBMCs. V gene TRBV27 combines with J gene TRBJ2-3; TRBD2 matches at 7 bases. The CDR3 region has the DNA TGTGCCAGCAGTTTCCTAGCGGCAAGCACAGATACGCAGTATTTT. Protein: CASSFLAASTDTQYF.